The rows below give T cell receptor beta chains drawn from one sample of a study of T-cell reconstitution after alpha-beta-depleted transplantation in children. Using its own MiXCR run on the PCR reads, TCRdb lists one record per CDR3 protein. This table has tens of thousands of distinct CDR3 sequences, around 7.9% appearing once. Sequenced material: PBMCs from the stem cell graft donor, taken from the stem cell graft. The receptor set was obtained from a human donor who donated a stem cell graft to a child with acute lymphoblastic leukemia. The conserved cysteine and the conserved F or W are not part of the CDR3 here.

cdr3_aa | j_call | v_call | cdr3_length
ASSQDVFPGRTDTQY | TRBJ2-3 | TRBV3-1 | 15
ASSLVASQYSNQPQH | TRBJ1-5 | TRBV7-8 | 15
ASSLRLGSSYNEQF | TRBJ2-1 | TRBV7-9 | 14
ASSFVGTGLFLTYEQY | TRBJ2-7 | TRBV5-1 | 16
ASSRNLNTEAF | TRBJ1-1 | TRBV5-1 | 11
ASGLRTGRIEKLF | TRBJ1-4 | TRBV12-3/TRBV12-4 | 13
ASSQEVEGAGDEQY | TRBJ2-7 | TRBV4-3 | 14
ASSPGTGTGGTEAF | TRBJ1-1 | TRBV18 | 14
ASPQRQNTGELF | TRBJ2-2 | TRBV12-3/TRBV12-4 | 12
ASSEIVGTGLEQY | TRBJ2-7 | TRBV25-1 | 13
ASSKEGGRDNEQF | TRBJ2-1 | TRBV3-1 | 13
AISPLAGVAYNEQF | TRBJ2-1 | TRBV10-3 | 14
SVEDRGRPGNTIY | TRBJ1-3 | TRBV29-1 | 13
ASSPAMVVETQY | TRBJ2-5 | TRBV7-9 | 12
ASSTGLANQETQY | TRBJ2-5 | TRBV7-8 | 13
ASSLGQGNSPLH | TRBJ1-6 | TRBV12-3/TRBV12-4 | 12
ASSQDSSQDTQY | TRBJ2-3 | TRBV4-1 | 12
ASGQKNQPQH | TRBJ1-5 | TRBV7-6 | 10
SARDLRGNQPQH | TRBJ1-5 | TRBV20-1 | 12
ASSFNSPLH | TRBJ1-6 | TRBV28 | 9
ASSPGHGTGGRTDTQY | TRBJ2-3 | TRBV11-1 | 16
ATSSDRSRREQF | TRBJ2-1 | TRBV15 | 12
ASSVGTGAYNEQF | TRBJ2-1 | TRBV5-1 | 13
ASGWASGGALDTQY | TRBJ2-3 | TRBV12-5 | 14
ASSIDRGSEAF | TRBJ1-1 | TRBV27 | 11
ATSIGGNTEAF | TRBJ1-1 | TRBV15 | 11
ASSWDRFSGANVLT | TRBJ2-6 | TRBV5-1 | 14
SVVGQGIDEQY | TRBJ2-7 | TRBV29-1 | 11
ATSHYTDTQY | TRBJ2-3 | TRBV24-1 | 10
SARSAGGQGQETQY | TRBJ2-5 | TRBV20-1 | 14
ASSLGVLYGYT | TRBJ1-2 | TRBV12-3/TRBV12-4 | 11
ASSPRLADNTGELF | TRBJ2-2 | TRBV11-2 | 14
SARGDRGLYEQY | TRBJ2-7 | TRBV20-1 | 12
ASSRELAGVYNEQF | TRBJ2-1 | TRBV4-1 | 14
ASRADGEQF | TRBJ2-1 | TRBV19 | 9
ASRFEGQGNSPLH | TRBJ1-6 | TRBV6-2/TRBV6-3 | 13
ASSFSLLNSPLH | TRBJ1-6 | TRBV12-3/TRBV12-4 | 12
SASLAGGGYNEQF | TRBJ2-1 | TRBV20-1 | 13
ASTPSKANYGYT | TRBJ1-2 | TRBV21-1 | 12
SVRMSGQSSTDTQY | TRBJ2-3 | TRBV29-1 | 14
ASSPSSGRARYEQY | TRBJ2-7 | TRBV27 | 14
SGTGAFSYNEQF | TRBJ2-1 | TRBV20-1 | 12
ASSYNYEQY | TRBJ2-7 | TRBV6-2/TRBV6-3 | 9
ATSDQASGNSYNEQF | TRBJ2-1 | TRBV24-1 | 15
ASSQRASGSYNSPLH | TRBJ1-6 | TRBV4-1 | 15
ASSVVAGPPGELF | TRBJ2-2 | TRBV9 | 13
ASSTQGANTEAF | TRBJ1-1 | TRBV7-3 | 12
ASSLMVGNEQY | TRBJ2-7 | TRBV27 | 11
AISESVPGAGTEAF | TRBJ1-1 | TRBV10-3 | 14
ASSGEGPYEQY | TRBJ2-7 | TRBV27 | 11